These 7 T cell receptor beta chains originate from one sample sequenced in a study of T cells in narcolepsy. TCRdb keeps only in-frame clones here, not all; method: immunoSEQ multiplex PCR. Here the sample spans fewer than 40,000 clones, 70% to 85% being singletons. Sequences were obtained from CD45RA- memory CD4+ T cells from PBMCs. The receptor set was obtained from a human donor with narcolepsy.

The chain combines TRBV4-1 with TRBJ2-2, with TRBD1 as a possible D gene (5 bases). The V gene's germline CDR1 is MGHRA and CDR2 YSYEKL. Trimming cost V 1 base and J 2 bases, with 14 bases left between them. The CDR3 loop spans 17 amino acids. CDR3 nucleotide sequence: TGCGCCAGCAGCCAAGGGTCAGGGCGTTTCAACACCGGGGAGCTGTTTTTT. Amino acids: CASSQGSGRFNTGELFF.

V usage is TRBV5-4 and J usage is TRBJ2-1, with D perhaps TRBD1 (5 bases). The CDR3 sequence is 14 residues long. The germline V gene has CDR1 SGHNT and CDR2 YYREEE (reference sequence). V shed 7 bases and J shed 5 bases, with 16 bases lying between them. For the CDR3, the DNA is TGTGCCAGCGGACACGCCTCAGGCAACAATGAGCAGTTCTTC. It codes for CASGHASGNNEQFF. Drawing the rest from reference TRBV5-4 and TRBJ2-1, the complete variable domain is ETGVTQSPTHLIKTRGQQVTLRCSSQSGHNTVSWYQQALGQGPQFIFQYYREEENGRGNFPPRFSGLQFPNYSSELNVNALELDDSALYLCASGHASGNNEQFFGPGTRLTVL.

This clone was counted a single time. This chain uses TRBV6-1 with TRBJ1-5, with TRBD1 matching 7 bases. There are 13 residues in the CDR3. Germline assignment: CDR1 MNHNS and CDR2 SASEGT. Trimming took 5 bases from V and 7 from J; bases not matched to a gene: 5. The CDR3 DNA reads as TGTGCCAGCAGTCCGGACAGGCGACAGCCCCAGCATTTT. Residues: CASSPDRRQPQHF.

The chain carries TRBV28 and TRBJ1-5; a weak D match, TRBD1 (6 bases). The CDR3 length is 15 residues. Germline V gene lookup returns CDR1 MDHEN and CDR2 SYDVKM. With 3 bases removed from V and 2 bases from J, the gap between germline ends came to 11 bases. CDR3 protein: CASSFERTGNQPQHF. The DNA for the CDR3 is TGTGCCAGCAGTTTTGAGAGGACAGGCAATCAGCCCCAGCATTTT.

In the case of this clone: Other DNA sequences in this sample translate to the same CDR3. The CDR3 DNA is TGTGCCATCAGTGGGGTTACCGCCGGGGAGCTGTTTTTT. Translation gives CAISGVTAGELFF. V gene TRBV10-3 combines with J gene TRBJ2-2; D gene uncertain. With 4 bases removed from V and 6 bases from J, the gap between germline ends came to 9 bases. The CDR3 is 13 amino acids. The germline V gene has CDR1 ENHRY and CDR2 SYGVKD.

This rearrangement joins TRBV21-1 to TRBJ2-7; no DNA check was done on the table's D call, TRBD1. TRBV21-1 represents a pseudogene. The CDR3 sequence is 14 residues long. CDR3 DNA sequence: TGTGCCAGCCCCTTATGGGGACAGCCCTACGAGCAGTACTTC. Its translation: CASPLWGQPYEQYF.

V and J are TRBV7-9 and TRBJ1-1, with D perhaps matching TRBD1 (6 bases). The V end was cut by 0 bases, the J end by 6 bases, with 11 bases between. Germline V gives CDR1 SEHNR, CDR2 FQNEAQ (reference sequence). The CDR3 contains 14 residues. The CDR3 spells CASSLATGFPEAFF. The DNA of the CDR3 is TGTGCCAGCAGCTTAGCAACAGGGTTCCCTGAAGCTTTCTTT.